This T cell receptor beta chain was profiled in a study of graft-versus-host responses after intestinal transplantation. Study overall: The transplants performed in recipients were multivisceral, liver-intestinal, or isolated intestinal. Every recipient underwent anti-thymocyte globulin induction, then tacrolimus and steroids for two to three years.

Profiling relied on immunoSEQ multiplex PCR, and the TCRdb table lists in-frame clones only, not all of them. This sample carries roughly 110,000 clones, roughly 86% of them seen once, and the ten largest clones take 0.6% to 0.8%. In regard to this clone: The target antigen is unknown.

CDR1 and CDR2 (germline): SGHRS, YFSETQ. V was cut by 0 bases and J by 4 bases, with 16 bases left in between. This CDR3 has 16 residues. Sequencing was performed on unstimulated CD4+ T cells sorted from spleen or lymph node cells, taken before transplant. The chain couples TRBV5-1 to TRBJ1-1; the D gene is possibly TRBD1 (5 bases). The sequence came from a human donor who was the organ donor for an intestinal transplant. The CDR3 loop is CASSLAGGATGTEAFF. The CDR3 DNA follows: TGCGCCAGCAGCTTGGCCGGCGGGGCTACAGGCACTGAAGCTTTCTTT.